The clone carrying this TCR beta chain was counted a single time. Its antigen is not known. This record belongs to a study of T cell responses to AZD1222 COVID-19 vaccine. Study-wide points: Unmutated variant regions are reportedly targeted by nearly half of spike-specific TCRs. Increases in Spike-specific TCR breadth and depth were seen after two AZD1222 doses. In a largely white British group with more females than males, clonal diversity was possibly underestimated.

The CDR3 totals 14 residues. Trimming cost V 4 bases and J 4 bases; bases outside gene matches: 4. The V gene's germline CDR1 is MGHRA and CDR2 YSYEKL. The repertoire was sequenced with immunoSEQ multiplex PCR; TCRdb's copy has only in-frame clones and lacks some. The sample lists about 97,000 clones; 85% to 90% were seen once. Sequencing was performed on peripheral blood, taken on day 0 of AZD1222 vaccination. The receptor's source is an adult in good health. The genes are TRBV4-1 and TRBJ1-3; 7 positions agree with TRBD1. The CDR3 DNA follows: TGCGCCAGCAGCCTCCTGGACAGGGGAAACACCATATATTTT. Its translation is CASSLLDRGNTIYF.